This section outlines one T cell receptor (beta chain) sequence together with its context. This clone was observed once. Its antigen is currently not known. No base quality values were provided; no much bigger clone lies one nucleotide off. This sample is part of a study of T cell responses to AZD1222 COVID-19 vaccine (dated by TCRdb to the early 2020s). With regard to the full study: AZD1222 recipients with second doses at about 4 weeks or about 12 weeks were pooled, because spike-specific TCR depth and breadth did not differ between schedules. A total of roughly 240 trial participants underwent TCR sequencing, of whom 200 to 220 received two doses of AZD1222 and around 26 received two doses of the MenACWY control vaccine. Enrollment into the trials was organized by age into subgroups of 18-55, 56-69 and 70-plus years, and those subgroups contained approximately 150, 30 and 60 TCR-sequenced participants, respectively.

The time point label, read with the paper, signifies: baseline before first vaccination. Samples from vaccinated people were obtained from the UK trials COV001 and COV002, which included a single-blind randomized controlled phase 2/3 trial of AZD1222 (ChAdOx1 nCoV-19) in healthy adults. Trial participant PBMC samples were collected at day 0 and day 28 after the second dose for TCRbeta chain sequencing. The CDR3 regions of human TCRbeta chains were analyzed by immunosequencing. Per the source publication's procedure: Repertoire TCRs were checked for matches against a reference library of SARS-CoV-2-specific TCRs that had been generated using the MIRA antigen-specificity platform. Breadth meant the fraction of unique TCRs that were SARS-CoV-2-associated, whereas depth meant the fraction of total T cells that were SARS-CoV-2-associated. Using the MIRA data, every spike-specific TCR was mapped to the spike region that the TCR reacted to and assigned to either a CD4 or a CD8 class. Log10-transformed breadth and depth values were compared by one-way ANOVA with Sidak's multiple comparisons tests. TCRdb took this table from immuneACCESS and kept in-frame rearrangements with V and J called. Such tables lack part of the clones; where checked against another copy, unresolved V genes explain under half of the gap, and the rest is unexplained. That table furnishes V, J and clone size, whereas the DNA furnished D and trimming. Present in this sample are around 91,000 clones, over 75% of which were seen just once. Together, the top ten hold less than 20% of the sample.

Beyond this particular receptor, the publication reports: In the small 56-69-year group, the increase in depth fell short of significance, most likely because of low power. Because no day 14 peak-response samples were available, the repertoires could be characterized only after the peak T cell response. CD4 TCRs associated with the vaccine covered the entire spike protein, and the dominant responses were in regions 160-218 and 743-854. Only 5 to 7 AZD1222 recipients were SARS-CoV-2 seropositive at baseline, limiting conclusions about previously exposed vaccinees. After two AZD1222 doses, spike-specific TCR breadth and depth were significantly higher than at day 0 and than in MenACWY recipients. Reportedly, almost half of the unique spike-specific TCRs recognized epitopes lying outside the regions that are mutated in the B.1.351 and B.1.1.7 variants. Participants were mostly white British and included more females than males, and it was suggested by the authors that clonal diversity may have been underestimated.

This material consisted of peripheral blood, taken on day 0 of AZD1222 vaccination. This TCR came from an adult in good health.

The CDR3 sequence is CASSSTGTVQETQYF. The nucleotide sequence is given as TGCGCCAGCAGCTCGACCGGGACAGTCCAAGAGACCCAGTACTTC. In this chain, TRBV5-1 is recombined with TRBJ2-5; TRBD1 matches 7 bases in the middle. The CDR3 starts with the cysteine, ends with the phenylalanine, and has 15 residues. Solely the CDR3 DNA is kept, with 45 bases framed from the first base. The germline V end is reduced by 3 bases and the J end by 1 base; junction bases left unmatched: 6. The CDR1 and CDR2 encoded by the germline V gene are SGHRS and YFSETQ.